This T cell receptor (beta chain) originates from a study of T cell changes during pregnancy in multiple sclerosis. The table came from immunoSEQ multiplex PCR; TCRdb's copy has only in-frame clones and leaves some out. The sample lists about 69,000 clones; roughly 90% were seen once. CDR3 size: 12 residues. Germline CDR1 is ENHRY and CDR2 is SYGVKD. V was pared by 8 bases and J by 3 bases, with 10 bases between. The starting material was CD4+ T cells from peripheral blood mononuclear cells, obtained in the third trimester of pregnancy. This sequence joins TRBV10-3 and TRBJ1-2; perhaps TRBD1 as D (6 bases). The source of this sequence is a female donor in good health, enrolled as a control in a pregnancy study. CDR3 bases: TGTGCCATCTCGTCAGGGGACTATGGCTACACCTTC. Protein sequence: CAISSGDYGYTF.